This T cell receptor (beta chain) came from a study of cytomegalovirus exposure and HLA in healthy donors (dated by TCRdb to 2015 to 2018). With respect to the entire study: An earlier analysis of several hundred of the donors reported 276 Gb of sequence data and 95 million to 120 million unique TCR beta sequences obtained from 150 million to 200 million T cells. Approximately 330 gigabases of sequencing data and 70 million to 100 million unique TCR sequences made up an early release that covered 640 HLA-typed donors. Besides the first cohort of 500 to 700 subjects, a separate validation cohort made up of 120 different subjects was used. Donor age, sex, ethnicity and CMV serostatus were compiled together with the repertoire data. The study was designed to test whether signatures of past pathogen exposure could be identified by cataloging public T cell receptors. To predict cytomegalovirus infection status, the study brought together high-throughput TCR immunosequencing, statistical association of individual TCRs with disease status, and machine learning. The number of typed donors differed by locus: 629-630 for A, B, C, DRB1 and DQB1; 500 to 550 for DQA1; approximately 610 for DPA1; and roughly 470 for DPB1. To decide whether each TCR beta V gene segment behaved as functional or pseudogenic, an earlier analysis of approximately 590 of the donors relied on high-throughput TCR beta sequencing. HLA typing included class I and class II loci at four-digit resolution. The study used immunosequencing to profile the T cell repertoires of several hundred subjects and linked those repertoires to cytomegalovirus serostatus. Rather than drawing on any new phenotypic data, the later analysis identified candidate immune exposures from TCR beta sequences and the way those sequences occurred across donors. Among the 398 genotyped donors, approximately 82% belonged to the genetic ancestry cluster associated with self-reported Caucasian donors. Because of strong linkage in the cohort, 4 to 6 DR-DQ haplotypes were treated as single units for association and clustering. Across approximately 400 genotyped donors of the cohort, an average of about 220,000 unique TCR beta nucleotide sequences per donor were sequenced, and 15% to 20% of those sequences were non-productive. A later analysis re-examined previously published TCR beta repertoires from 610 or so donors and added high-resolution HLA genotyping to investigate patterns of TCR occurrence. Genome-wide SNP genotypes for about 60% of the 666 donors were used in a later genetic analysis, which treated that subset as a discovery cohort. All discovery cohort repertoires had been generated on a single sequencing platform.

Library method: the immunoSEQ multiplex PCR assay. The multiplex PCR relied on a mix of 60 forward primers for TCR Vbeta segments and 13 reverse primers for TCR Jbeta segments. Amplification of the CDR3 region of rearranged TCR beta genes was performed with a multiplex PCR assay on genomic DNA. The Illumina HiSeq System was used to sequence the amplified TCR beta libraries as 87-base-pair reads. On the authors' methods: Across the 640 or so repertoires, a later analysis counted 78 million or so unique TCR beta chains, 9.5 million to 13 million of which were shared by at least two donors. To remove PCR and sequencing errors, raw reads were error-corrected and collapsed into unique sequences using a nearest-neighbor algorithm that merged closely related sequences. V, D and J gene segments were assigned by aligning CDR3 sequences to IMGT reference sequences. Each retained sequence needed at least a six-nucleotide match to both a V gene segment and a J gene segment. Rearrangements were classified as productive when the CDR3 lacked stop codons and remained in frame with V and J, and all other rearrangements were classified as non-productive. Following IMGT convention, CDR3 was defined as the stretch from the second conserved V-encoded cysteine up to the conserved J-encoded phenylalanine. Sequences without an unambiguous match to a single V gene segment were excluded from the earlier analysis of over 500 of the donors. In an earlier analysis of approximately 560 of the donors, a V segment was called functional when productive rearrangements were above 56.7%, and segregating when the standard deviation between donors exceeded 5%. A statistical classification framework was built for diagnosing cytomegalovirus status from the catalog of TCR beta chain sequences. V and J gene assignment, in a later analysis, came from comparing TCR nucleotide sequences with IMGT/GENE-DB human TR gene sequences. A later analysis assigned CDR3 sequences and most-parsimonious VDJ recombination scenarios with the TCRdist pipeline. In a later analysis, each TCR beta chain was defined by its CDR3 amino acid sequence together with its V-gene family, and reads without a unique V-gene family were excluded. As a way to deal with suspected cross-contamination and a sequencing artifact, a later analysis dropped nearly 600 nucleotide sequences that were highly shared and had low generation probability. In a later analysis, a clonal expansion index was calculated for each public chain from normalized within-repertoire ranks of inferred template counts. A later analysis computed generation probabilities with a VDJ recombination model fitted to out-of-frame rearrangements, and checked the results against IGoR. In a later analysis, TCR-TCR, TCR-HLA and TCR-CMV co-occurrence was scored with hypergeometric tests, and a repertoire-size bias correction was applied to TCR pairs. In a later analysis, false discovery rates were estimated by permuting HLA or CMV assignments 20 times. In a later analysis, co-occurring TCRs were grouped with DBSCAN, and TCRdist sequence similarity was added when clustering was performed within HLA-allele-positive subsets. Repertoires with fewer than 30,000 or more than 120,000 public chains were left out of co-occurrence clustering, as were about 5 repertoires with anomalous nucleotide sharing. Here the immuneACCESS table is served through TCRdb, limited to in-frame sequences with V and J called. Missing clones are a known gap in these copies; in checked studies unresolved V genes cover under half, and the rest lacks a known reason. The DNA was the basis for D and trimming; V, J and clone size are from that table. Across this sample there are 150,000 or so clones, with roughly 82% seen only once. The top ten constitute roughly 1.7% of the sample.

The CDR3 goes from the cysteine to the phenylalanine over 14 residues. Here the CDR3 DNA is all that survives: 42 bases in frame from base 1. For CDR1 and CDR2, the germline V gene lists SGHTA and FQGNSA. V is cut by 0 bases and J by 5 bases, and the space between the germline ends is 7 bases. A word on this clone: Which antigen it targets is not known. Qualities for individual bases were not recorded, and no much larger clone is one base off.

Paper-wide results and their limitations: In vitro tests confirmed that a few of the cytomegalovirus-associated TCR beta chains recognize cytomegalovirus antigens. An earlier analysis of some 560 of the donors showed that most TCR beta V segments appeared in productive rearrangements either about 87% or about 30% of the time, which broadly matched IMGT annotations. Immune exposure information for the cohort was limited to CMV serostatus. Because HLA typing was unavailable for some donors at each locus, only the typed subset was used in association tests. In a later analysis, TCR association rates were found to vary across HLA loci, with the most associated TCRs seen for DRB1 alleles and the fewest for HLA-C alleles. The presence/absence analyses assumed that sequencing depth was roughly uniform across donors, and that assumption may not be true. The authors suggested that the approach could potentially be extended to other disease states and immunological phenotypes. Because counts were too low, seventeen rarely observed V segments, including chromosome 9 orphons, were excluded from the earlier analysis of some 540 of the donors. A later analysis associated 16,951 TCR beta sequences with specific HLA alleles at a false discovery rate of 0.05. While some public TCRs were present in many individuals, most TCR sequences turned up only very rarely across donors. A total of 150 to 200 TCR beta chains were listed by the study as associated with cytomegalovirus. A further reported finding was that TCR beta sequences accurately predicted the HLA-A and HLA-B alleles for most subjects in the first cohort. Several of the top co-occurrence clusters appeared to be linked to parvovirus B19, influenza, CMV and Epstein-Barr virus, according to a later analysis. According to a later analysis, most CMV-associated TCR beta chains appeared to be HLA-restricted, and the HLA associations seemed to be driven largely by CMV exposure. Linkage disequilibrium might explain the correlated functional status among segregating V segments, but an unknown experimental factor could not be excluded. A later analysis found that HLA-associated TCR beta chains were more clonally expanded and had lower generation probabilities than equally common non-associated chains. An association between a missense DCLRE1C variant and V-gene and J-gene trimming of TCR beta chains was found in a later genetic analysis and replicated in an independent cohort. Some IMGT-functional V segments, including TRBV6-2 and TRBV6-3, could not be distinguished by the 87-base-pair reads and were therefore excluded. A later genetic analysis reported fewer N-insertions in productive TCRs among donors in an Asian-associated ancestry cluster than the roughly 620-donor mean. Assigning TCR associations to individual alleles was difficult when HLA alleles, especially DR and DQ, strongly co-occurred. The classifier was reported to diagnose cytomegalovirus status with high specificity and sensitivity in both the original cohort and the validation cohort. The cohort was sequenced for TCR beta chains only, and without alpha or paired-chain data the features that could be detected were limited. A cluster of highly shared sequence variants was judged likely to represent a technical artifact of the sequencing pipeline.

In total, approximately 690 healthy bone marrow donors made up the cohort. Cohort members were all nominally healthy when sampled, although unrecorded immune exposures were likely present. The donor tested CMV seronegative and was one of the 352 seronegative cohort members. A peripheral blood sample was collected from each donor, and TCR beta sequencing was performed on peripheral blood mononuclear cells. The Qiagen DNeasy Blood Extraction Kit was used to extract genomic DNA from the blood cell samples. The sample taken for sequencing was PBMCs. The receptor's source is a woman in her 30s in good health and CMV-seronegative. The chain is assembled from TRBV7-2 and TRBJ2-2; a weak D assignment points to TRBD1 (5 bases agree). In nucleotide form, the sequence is TGTGCCAGCAGCTTAGCCCAGGGAACCGGGGAGCTGTTTTTT. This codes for CASSLAQGTGELFF. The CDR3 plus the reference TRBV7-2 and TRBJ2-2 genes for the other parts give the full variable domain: GAGVSQSPSNKVTEKGKDVELRCDPISGHTALYWYRQSLGQGLEFLIYFQGNSAPDKSGLPSDRFSAERTGGSVSTLTIQRTQQEDSAVYLCASSLAQGTGELFFGEGSRLTVL.